This entry features one T cell receptor (beta chain) sequence. Its antigen is not identified. Only in-frame clones appear in the TCRdb table, and some are missing; sequencing was by immunoSEQ multiplex PCR. The sample records some 54,000 clones, around 80% being singletons. The sort gate was single viable CD3+CD4+CD8-CD45RO+ cells for memory CD4+ T cells. This sample was included in a study of memory CD4+ T cells and cytomegalovirus serostatus. Study-level results: About 40% of the roughly 160 known CMV-associated TCRbeta sequences appeared in CD4+ memory.

Trimming left V 0 bases short and J 1 base short, with 4 bases between. There are 15 residues in the CDR3. Germline V lookup: CDR1 MDHEN, CDR2 SYDVKM. Sequencing was done on a sample of memory CD4+ T cells from blood. The rearrangement joins TRBV28 to TRBJ2-6; no clear D gene. This clonotype originated in an adult in good health and CMV-seropositive. The CDR3 sequence is CASSLWGSGANVLTF. Here the CDR3 DNA reads TGTGCCAGCAGTTTATGGGGGTCTGGGGCCAACGTCCTGACTTTC.